Below are 30 T cell receptor beta chains sequenced from a single sample in a study of T cells in Graves' hyperthyroidism and ophthalmopathy. RNA transcripts were the template for amplifying TCR beta CDR3 regions. HTBI primers were employed in a first-round RT-PCR of the TCR CDR3. TCRdb ran MiXCR on the multiplex PCR reads and lists one entry per CDR3 protein. Altogether approximately 710,000 distinct CDR3 sequences are present, 17% being singletons, with the ten largest covering roughly 15%. Source material: blood. These receptors originate from a man in his forties or fifties with Graves' hyperthyroidism.

This clonotype has ten or more counts. The chain couples TRBV3-1 to TRBJ2-3, with D possibly TRBD2 on 6 matching bases. The CDR3 runs 15 residues. CDR1 and CDR2 (germline): LGHDT, YNNKEL (reference sequence). V shed 2 bases and J shed 6 bases, with 15 bases lying between them. The CDR3 nucleotides read TGTGCCAGCAGCCAAATCGGAGGGAGAGAGGATACGCAGTATTTT. This gives the protein CASSQIGGREDTQYF.

The chain couples TRBV7-8 to TRBJ2-1; TRBD1 aligns across 10 bases. J gave up 6 bases and V 9 bases, and 14 bases lay outside the gene matches. The CDR3 is made up of 16 amino acids. Germline V gene lookup returns CDR1 SGHVS and CDR2 FQNEAQ. CDR3 protein: CASTDMVTGGLNEQFF. The CDR3 region has the DNA TGTGCCAGTACTGATATGGTGACAGGGGGCCTCAATGAGCAGTTCTTC.

On this clonotype: With a much larger clone just one base away, this may be a read error. The chain joins TRBV15 to TRBJ1-6; D ambiguous. The CDR3 extends over 14 amino acids. CDR1 and CDR2 from the germline V gene are LNHNV and YYDKDF (reference sequence). CDR3 coding DNA: TGTGCCACCAGCAGGTCAATTTTTTATTCACCCTTCCACTTT. Amino acids: CATSRSIFYSPFHF.

For this clonotype: A read error may be the cause here, since a much bigger clone is one base away. The rearrangement joins TRBV30 to TRBJ1-2; 9 nucleotides line up with TRBD1. The ends lost 8 bases at V and 8 bases at J; junction bases unmatched: 12. Germline CDR1 and CDR2: GTSNPN and SVGIG (reference sequence). The CDR3 totals 13 residues. The CDR3 sequence is CASRDRAIFGYTF. CDR3 nucleotides: TGTGCCAGCCGGGACAGGGCAATTTTCGGCTACACCTTC.

This clonotype was seen many times. The chain joins TRBV20-1 to TRBJ2-2; 10 positions match TRBD2. CDR1 and CDR2 from the germline V gene are DFQATT and SNEGSKA (reference sequence). With 4 bases clipped from V and 2 bases from J, the junction kept 4 bases outside the gene matches. This CDR3 has 15 residues. The DNA for the CDR3 is TGCAGTGCTACTGCTAGCGGGAGAAACACCGGGGAGCTGTTTTTT. This gives the protein CSATASGRNTGELFF.

This clonotype turned up a few times. The chain joins TRBV19 to TRBJ1-5, with D unclear. Trimming took 6 bases from V and 9 from J, leaving 18 bases between them. This CDR3 has 14 residues. The germline V gene encodes CDR1 LNHDA and CDR2 SQIVND (reference sequence). The CDR3 is CASRAGLSYVPQHF. CDR3 nucleotide sequence: TGTGCCAGTAGGGCGGGTTTGTCCTACGTGCCCCAGCATTTT.

About this clonotype itself: This CDR3 fails to terminate in the conserved phenylalanine or tryptophan, so it likely reflects a read error. The chain has TRBV2 and TRBJ1-5; D might be TRBD1 (6 bases). The CDR3 is 15 residues long. Germline values: CDR1 SNHLY, CDR2 FYNNEI. The V end was cut by 5 bases, the J end by 0 bases, with 11 bases between. The chain's CDR3 is CASSPQGYSNQPQHL. CDR3 coding DNA: TGTGCCAGCAGTCCACAGGGTTATAGCAATCAGCCCCAGCATCTT.

This clonotype has more than one count but fewer than ten. Written as DNA, the CDR3 is TGTGCCAGCGGGCCCGGACTAGCAGGCAATGAGCAGTTCTTC. Translated: CASGPGLAGNEQFF. V and J are TRBV7-3 and TRBJ2-1; TRBD2 matches at 8 bases. Germline V lookup: CDR1 SGHTA, CDR2 FQGTGA. This CDR3 has 14 residues. V shed 8 bases and J 6 bases; nucleotides not matched to a gene: 9.

This clonotype was counted between two and nine times. The chain is built from TRBV2 and TRBJ2-3, with 7 bases that match TRBD2. CDR3 size: 13 residues. V was clipped by 6 bases and J by 3 bases; unmatched bases: 3. In germline, CDR1 is SNHLY, CDR2 FYNNEI. CDR3 nucleotides: TGTGCCAGCAGGGGGGGGGATACAGATACGCAGTATTTT. This sequence encodes CASRGGDTDTQYF.

V and J are TRBV5-1 and TRBJ2-5; weak D call: TRBD2 (5 bases). The CDR3 extends over 15 amino acids. V was trimmed by 2 bases and J by 7 bases, leaving 18 bases between them. Per the germline V gene, CDR1 is SGHRS and CDR2 is YFSETQ. The CDR3 spells CASSLNPGIASTQYF. As DNA, the CDR3 is TGCGCCAGCAGCTTAAACCCGGGAATAGCTTCGACCCAGTACTTC.

The chain has TRBV3-1 and TRBJ1-6; TRBD1 agrees at 7 bases. The germline CDR1 and CDR2 sequences are LGHDT and YNNKEL (reference sequence). The CDR3 is 16 residues long. Trimming took 5 bases from V and 7 from J; bases not matched to a gene: 11. The CDR3 coding sequence is TGTGCCAGCAGCGGACGAACAGGGGCCGAGAATTCACCCCTCCACTTT. Encoded protein: CASSGRTGAENSPLHF.

In its sample, this clonotype was seen many times. This rearrangement joins TRBV12-5 to TRBJ2-3, with D possibly TRBD2 on 6 matching bases. This CDR3 has 14 amino acids. Trimming stripped 5 bases from V and 0 bases from J, with 9 bases between. Germline-derived CDR1 and CDR2 are LGHNT and FRNRAP. The CDR3 here is CASGLSGSTDTQYF. For the CDR3, the DNA is TGTGCTAGTGGTCTTAGCGGCAGCACAGATACGCAGTATTTT.

This clonotype came up a few times. The chain carries TRBV18 and TRBJ2-1; D is perhaps TRBD1 (6 bases). V was pared by 2 bases and J by 8 bases, with 10 bases between. The CDR3 runs 13 residues. Germline V gene data show CDR1 as KGHSH and CDR2 as LQKENI. The CDR3 coding sequence is TGTGCCAGCTCACCAACAGGGTACGATGAGCAGTTCTTC. It is translated as CASSPTGYDEQFF. The whole variable domain, remainder taken from reference TRBV18 and TRBJ2-1, is NAGVMQNPRHLVRRRGQEARLRCSPMKGHSHVYWYRQLPEEGLKFMVYLQKENIIDESGMPKERFSAEFPKEGPSILRIQQVVRGDSAAYFCASSPTGYDEQFFGPGTRLTVL.

This clonotype was seen more than once but under ten times. This chain joins TRBV7-2 and TRBJ1-2; a possible D gene is TRBD1 (5 bases). The germline V gene has CDR1 SGHTA and CDR2 FQGNSA. V was cut by 5 bases and J by 7 bases, with 20 bases left in between. The CDR3 sequence is 15 residues long. The CDR3 is CASSPRGPSAGGYTF. DNA of the CDR3: TGTGCCAGCAGCCCTCGGGGACCTTCGGCCGGTGGCTACACCTTC.

This clonotype was picked up a small number of times. Relative to the germline gene, one junction end is altered; a read error may explain this. V usage is TRBV20-1 and J usage is TRBJ2-5; possibly TRBD2 for D (5 bases). CDR1 is DFQATT and CDR2 is SNEGSKA in the germline V gene (reference sequence). CDR3 length: 15 residues. The CDR3 DNA reads as TGCAGCGCTAGTTTTGGAGGCGGTTACCAAGAGACCCAGTACTTC. Residues: CSASFGGGYQETQYF.

To note about this clonotype: A much larger clone sits a single nucleotide away, making a read error possible. DNA of the CDR3: TGTGCCAGCAGTTCCACTTTGGGCGGGAGGTGCTACAATGAGCAGTTCTTC. It yields the protein CASSSTLGGRCYNEQFF. This chain connects TRBV27 to TRBJ2-1, with 8 bases identical to TRBD2. V shed 4 bases and J 3 bases; nucleotides not matched to a gene: 11. This CDR3 has 17 residues. CDR1 is MNHEY and CDR2 is SMNVEV in the germline V gene (reference sequence).

CDR3 amino acids: CASSLPPPRNTEAFF. CDR3 bases: TGCGCCAGCAGTTTGCCACCTCCGAGGAACACTGAAGCTTTCTTT. This rearrangement joins TRBV5-1 to TRBJ1-1; D is undetermined. Germline V lookup: CDR1 SGHRS, CDR2 YFSETQ. The CDR3 is 15 residues long. The V end was cut by 5 bases, the J end by 1 base, with 15 bases between.

This clonotype was detected ten times or more. The gene calls are TRBV2 and TRBJ2-7, with D unresolved. The V and J ends lost 6 bases and 1 base respectively, with 7 bases between them. Per the germline V gene, CDR1 is SNHLY and CDR2 is FYNNEI. The CDR3 contains 12 residues. The CDR3 DNA reads TGTGCCAGCAGCGGCAAATCCTACGAGCAGTACTTC. Protein: CASSGKSYEQYF.

The chain carries TRBV9 and TRBJ1-5; 9 bases match TRBD1. From germline, CDR1 is SGDLS and CDR2 YYNGEE. V lost 3 bases and J lost 11; bases outside the gene matches: 9. The CDR3 is 14 amino acids. CDR3 coding DNA: TGTGCCAGCAGCGAGGGACAGGGCCAGGAGTCCCAGCATTTT. This encodes CASSEGQGQESQHF.

This clonotype was detected only a few times. This chain uses TRBV7-9 with TRBJ2-7, with 7 bases aligning to TRBD1. This CDR3 is 15 amino acids long. Germline-derived CDR1 and CDR2 are SEHNR and FQNEAQ (reference sequence). Losses at the gene ends were 2 bases for V and 1 base for J; bases not matched to a gene: 5. This CDR3 is CASSLLRTGSYEQYF. The CDR3 nucleotides read TGTGCCAGCAGCTTATTACGGACAGGTTCCTACGAGCAGTACTTC.

Many counts were recorded for this clonotype. At one boundary the junction diverges from the germline segment, which might be a read error. V and J are TRBV11-3 and TRBJ2-2; a weak D match, TRBD1 (6 bases). The CDR3 totals 14 residues. The germline CDR1 and CDR2 sequences are SGHNT and YENEEA. CDR3 sequence reads: CTSSLSDRTGELFF. CDR3 nucleotides: TGTACCAGCAGCCTGTCTGACAGGACCGGGGAGCTGTTTTTT.

This clonotype was found many times. This chain links TRBV7-9 with TRBJ2-7; 15 positions match TRBD2. V shed 5 bases, J shed 2 bases, and the junction held 1 base outside the gene matches. The CDR3 length is 15 residues. Germline-derived CDR1 and CDR2 are SEHNR and FQNEAQ (reference sequence). Written as DNA, the CDR3 is TGTGCCAGCAGCGGACTAGCGGGAGGGGCCTACGAGCAGTACTTC. It is translated as CASSGLAGGAYEQYF.

This clonotype was recorded a few times. V and J are TRBV19 and TRBJ1-5; D call uncertain. The CDR3 length is 14 residues. Per germline, CDR1 LNHDA and CDR2 SQIVND (reference sequence). Trimming cost V 3 bases and J 5 bases, with 11 bases left between them. The DNA for the CDR3 is TGTGCCAGTAGTATCGACGGCCGCGATCAGCCCCAGCATTTT. This encodes CASSIDGRDQPQHF.

The V gene is TRBV11-2, the J gene TRBJ1-5; 7 positions match TRBD1. After removal of 5 bases from V and 0 bases from J, the junction contained 7 bases not matched to a gene. The CDR3 consists of 16 residues. In germline, CDR1 is SGHAT, CDR2 FQNNGV. DNA of the CDR3: TGTGCCAGCAGCCTGGGACAGCAATATAGCAATCAGCCCCAGCATTTT. Translation: CASSLGQQYSNQPQHF.

This clonotype was seen at least ten times. CDR3 protein: CASSLQEGDTQYF. The CDR3 nucleotides read TGTGCCAGCAGCTTACAGGAGGGAGATACGCAGTATTTT. This chain joins TRBV12-3 or TRBV12-4 and TRBJ2-3, with D maybe TRBD2 (6 bases). V was trimmed by 6 bases and J by 5 bases, leaving 12 bases between them. The CDR3 loop spans 13 amino acids.

Notes on this clonotype: The CDR3 carries no conserved terminal phenylalanine or tryptophan, so it likely arises from a read error. The chain recombines TRBV4-1 with TRBJ2-7; D gene ambiguous. In germline, CDR1 is MGHRA, CDR2 YSYEKL. This CDR3 contains 14 residues. The V end lost 8 bases, the J end lost 0 bases, and 14 bases lay between the germline ends. The chain's CDR3 is CASAATSSSYEQYY. The DNA of the CDR3 is TGCGCCAGCGCGGCCACCTCAAGCTCCTACGAGCAGTACTAC.

This clonotype was found many times. This chain connects TRBV5-1 to TRBJ1-1; a weak D match, TRBD1 (6 bases). The CDR3 is 15 residues long. Looked up from germline, CDR1 is SGHRS and CDR2 is YFSETQ. V was shortened by 0 bases and J by 2 bases, with 11 bases between the two germline ends. The CDR3 DNA sequence: TGCGCCAGCAGCTTGGCCGCAGGGGCCAACACTGAAGCTTTCTTT. It yields the protein CASSLAAGANTEAFF.

This clonotype appeared many times. CDR3 residues: CASSFDSGGYTDTQYF. DNA of the CDR3: TGTGCCAGCAGTTTTGATAGCGGGGGATACACAGATACGCAGTATTTT. V is TRBV28 and J is TRBJ2-3; 9 nucleotides align to TRBD2. V lost 3 bases and J lost 2; bases outside the gene matches: 6. The germline gives CDR1 MDHEN, CDR2 SYDVKM. CDR3 size: 16 residues.

The chain has TRBV7-2 and TRBJ2-7, with 7 bases matching TRBD1. Losses at the gene ends were 5 bases for V and 3 bases for J; bases not matched to a gene: 7. The CDR3 has 14 residues. Germline lookup yields CDR1 SGHTA and CDR2 FQGNSA. In DNA, the CDR3 is TGTGCCAGCAGCCAGGGGGACAGCAACTACGAGCAGTACTTC. It specifies CASSQGDSNYEQYF. Based on the CDR3 plus reference TRBV7-2 and TRBJ2-7, the full variable domain is GAGVSQSPSNKVTEKGKDVELRCDPISGHTALYWYRQSLGQGLEFLIYFQGNSAPDKSGLPSDRFSAERTGGSVSTLTIQRTQQEDSAVYLCASSQGDSNYEQYFGPGTRLTVT.

This clonotype has ten or more counts. The chain combines TRBV12-3 or TRBV12-4 with TRBJ2-7, with D unresolved. V shed 0 bases and J shed 5 bases, with 8 bases lying between them. The CDR3 is 13 residues long. The CDR3 bases are TGTGCCAGCAGTTTAGCTCCTCCGGACGAGCAGTACTTC. Amino acids: CASSLAPPDEQYF.